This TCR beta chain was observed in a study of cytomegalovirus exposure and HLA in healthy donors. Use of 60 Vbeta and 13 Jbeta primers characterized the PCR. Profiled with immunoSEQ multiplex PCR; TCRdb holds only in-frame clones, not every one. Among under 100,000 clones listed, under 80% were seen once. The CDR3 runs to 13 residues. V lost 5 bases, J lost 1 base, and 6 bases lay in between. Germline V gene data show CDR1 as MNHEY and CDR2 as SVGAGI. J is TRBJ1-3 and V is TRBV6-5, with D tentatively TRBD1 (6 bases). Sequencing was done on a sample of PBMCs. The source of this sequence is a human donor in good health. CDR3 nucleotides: TGTGCCAGCAGTACAGGGTCTGGAAACACCATATATTTT. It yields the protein CASSTGSGNTIYF.